This T cell receptor beta chain was found in a study of response to subunit inactivated influenza vaccine. J lost 2 bases, V lost 4 bases, and 4 bases had no gene match. The CDR3 runs to 14 residues. The V gene's germline CDR1 is SGHRS and CDR2 YFSETQ. TCRdb called the RT-PCR reads again in MiXCR, with one record for every CDR3 protein. This table holds roughly 760,000 distinct CDR3 sequences, 21% found once. This clonotype turned up a few times. Sequencing used PBMCs from blood, obtained more than 4 days after vaccination. The rearrangement uses TRBV5-1 and TRBJ2-3; 7 nucleotides match TRBD1. The source is a man aged 45 to 65 who received an inactivated influenza vaccine. As DNA, the CDR3 is TGCGCCAGCAGCGAGGGACAGTCCACAGATACGCAGTATTTT. This codes for CASSEGQSTDTQYF. The full variable domain, with the rest looked up from reference TRBV5-1 and TRBJ2-3, is KAGVTQTPRYLIKTRGQQVTLSCSPISGHRSVSWYQQTPGQGLQFLFEYFSETQRNKGNFPGRFSGRQFSNSRSEMNVSTLELGDSALYLCASSEGQSTDTQYFGPGTRLTVL.